These 17 T cell receptor beta chains were sequenced from one sample in a study of PD-L1 blockade in urothelial cancer. As to time point: peripheral blood 6 weeks after treatment start. The data were produced by immunoSEQ multiplex PCR, yet TCRdb's version contains in-frame clones alone and is incomplete. The sample holds 24,000 or so clones, approximately 86% seen once. Material: PBMCs, obtained around atezolizumab (anti-PD-L1) treatment. These receptors were collected from a man in his 70s with urothelial cancer.

The J gene is TRBJ1-2, the V gene TRBV5-4; weak D call: TRBD1 (6 bases). V was pared by 2 bases and J by 8 bases, with 13 bases between. Germline V gene data show CDR1 as SGHNT and CDR2 as YYREEE (reference sequence). This CDR3 has 13 residues. CDR3 DNA sequence: TGTGCCAGCAGCTTAACCCCCAGGGGAGGCTACACCTTC. It translates to CASSLTPRGGYTF.

The chain joins TRBV7-9 to TRBJ2-3, with D possibly being TRBD2 (6 bases). The V gene lost 4 bases and the J gene lost 0 bases, with 11 bases spanning the gap. The CDR3 extends over 15 amino acids. Looked up from germline, CDR1 is SEHNR and CDR2 is FQNEAQ (reference sequence). CDR3 amino acids: CASSSGLISTDTQYF. DNA for the CDR3: TGTGCCAGCAGCTCGGGACTTATTAGCACAGATACGCAGTATTTT.

This chain links TRBV7-3 with TRBJ2-5; a possible D gene is TRBD1 (6 bases). The CDR3 length is 15 residues. Germline loops: CDR1 SGHTA, CDR2 FQGTGA. Trimming took off 1 base at V and 5 bases at J, with 14 bases between the two ends. In DNA form, the CDR3 reads TGTGCCAGCAGCTTAAGCAGGGGTGGATCCGAGACCCAGTACTTC. Protein product: CASSLSRGGSETQYF.

The J gene is TRBJ2-1, the V gene TRBV19; 7 nucleotides align to TRBD1. The CDR3 spans 13 residues. The junction had 1 base not matched to a gene; V was cut back by 3 bases and J by 5 bases. Germline CDR1 is LNHDA and CDR2 is SQIVND (reference sequence). The CDR3 DNA reads TGTGCCAGTAGTATGACAGGGAACAATGAGCAGTTCTTC. It is translated as CASSMTGNNEQFF. The full variable domain, rest sourced from reference TRBV19 and TRBJ2-1, is DGGITQSPKYLFRKEGQNVTLSCEQNLNHDAMYWYRQDPGQGLRLIYYSQIVNDFQKGDIAEGYSVSREKKESFPLTVTSAQKNPTAFYLCASSMTGNNEQFFGPGTRLTVL.

The chain couples TRBV6-1 to TRBJ2-2; TRBD2 might be the D (5 bases). The CDR3 runs to 13 residues. The germline V gene encodes CDR1 MNHNS and CDR2 SASEGT. V dropped 3 bases and J dropped 4 bases, with 6 bases sitting between them. The CDR3 DNA reads as TGTGCCAGCAGTGATGAGGGCACCGGGGAGCTGTTTTTT. Encoded protein: CASSDEGTGELFF.

This chain uses TRBV7-9 with TRBJ2-7, with a weak D call TRBD2 (6 bases). V gave up 6 bases and J gave up 0 bases, with 12 bases separating them. From germline, CDR1 is SEHNR and CDR2 FQNEAQ (reference sequence). The CDR3 has 14 amino acids. This CDR3 reads CASSSGLGSYEQYF. The CDR3 bases are TGTGCCAGCAGTAGCGGACTGGGCTCCTACGAGCAGTACTTC.

This clone occurred a few times. J is TRBJ2-3 and V is TRBV15; D remains unclear. With 0 bases removed from V and 4 bases from J, the gap between germline ends came to 5 bases. The CDR3 totals 13 residues. Germline CDR1 is LNHNV and CDR2 is YYDKDF (reference sequence). This CDR3 reads CATSRDQADTQYF. CDR3 DNA sequence: TGTGCCACCAGCAGAGATCAGGCAGATACGCAGTATTTT.

This clone was detected once. The V call is TRBV7-5, the J call TRBJ2-7; the table's D call of TRBD1 was not tested on the DNA. TRBV7-5 is a listed pseudogene. The CDR3 is 15 amino acids. DNA for the CDR3: TGTGTCAGAAGCTTGACTGACAGGAGTTGCTACGAGCAGTACTTC. Translation: CVRSLTDRSCYEQYF.

The chain combines TRBV7-9 with TRBJ1-2; D not resolved. The CDR3 covers 16 residues. The ends were cut back, 1 base at V and 0 bases at J, with 12 bases in the middle. Germline CDR1 reads SEHNR; CDR2 reads FQNEAQ (reference sequence). The CDR3 region is CASSLGTNRANYGYTF. Written as DNA, the CDR3 is TGTGCCAGCAGCTTAGGCACTAACCGAGCTAACTATGGCTACACCTTC.

The rearrangement uses TRBV7-2 and TRBJ2-2, with D perhaps matching TRBD1 (6 bases). V was trimmed by 5 bases and J by 7 bases, leaving 14 bases between them. Germline CDR1 SGHTA, CDR2 FQGNSA. The CDR3 spans 14 residues. This CDR3 is CASSPRDKGGELFF. DNA for the CDR3: TGTGCCAGCAGCCCACGGGACAAGGGCGGGGAGCTGTTTTTT.

The chain joins TRBV19 to TRBJ1-4; D ambiguous. V was pared by 1 base and J by 1 base, with 7 bases between. The CDR3 has 15 residues. Germline assignment: CDR1 LNHDA and CDR2 SQIVND (reference sequence). This CDR3 is CASSIGRQTNEKLFF. The CDR3 DNA reads TGTGCCAGTAGTATAGGGCGGCAAACTAATGAAAAACTGTTTTTT.

This chain links TRBV27 with TRBJ2-3, with a possible D match to TRBD1 (6 bases). The germline V gene encodes CDR1 MNHEY and CDR2 SMNVEV (reference sequence). V lost 4 bases and J 6 bases, leaving 17 bases between the germline ends. The CDR3 extends over 15 amino acids. This chain's CDR3 is CASSWGQGLGDTQYF. Written as DNA, the CDR3 is TGTGCCAGCAGTTGGGGGCAGGGGCTCGGCGATACGCAGTATTTT.

V and J are TRBV10-3 and TRBJ2-1; 9 positions match TRBD1. Looked up from germline, CDR1 is ENHRY and CDR2 is SYGVKD. The CDR3 sequence is 17 residues long. J gave up 4 bases and V 0 bases, and 7 bases lay outside the gene matches. The CDR3 region has the DNA TGTGCCATCAGTGAGTCGACAGGGGGGGGAGGGTACAATGAGCAGTTCTTC. Translation: CAISESTGGGGYNEQFF.

V and J are TRBV9 and TRBJ1-1, with a tentative D call TRBD1 (5 bases). This CDR3 contains 13 residues. V gave up 4 bases and J gave up 2 bases, with 9 bases separating them. From germline, CDR1 is SGDLS and CDR2 YYNGEE. The CDR3 here is CASSRGFNTEAFF. CDR3 DNA: TGTGCCAGCAGCAGGGGTTTTAACACTGAAGCTTTCTTT.

The chain recombines TRBV9 with TRBJ2-2, with D possibly being TRBD2 (5 bases). Germline assignment: CDR1 SGDLS and CDR2 YYNGEE. The CDR3 sequence is 13 residues long. Trimming removed 3 bases at V and 5 bases at J, with 8 bases between. CDR3 sequence (DNA): TGTGCCAGCAGCGCCGGAGGAACCGGGGAGCTGTTTTTT. Translating gives CASSAGGTGELFF.

This sequence joins TRBV7-2 and TRBJ1-5; D unclear. V lost 2 bases to trimming and J lost 1 base, with 9 bases between them. The CDR3 is made up of 15 amino acids. Per germline, CDR1 SGHTA and CDR2 FQGNSA. The CDR3 region is CASSLRGSSNQPQHF. The CDR3 DNA follows: TGTGCCAGCAGCTTACGAGGGTCGAGCAATCAGCCCCAGCATTTT.

This chain uses TRBV7-8 with TRBJ1-1, with 8 bases fitting TRBD1. Per the germline V gene, CDR1 is SGHVS and CDR2 is FQNEAQ. This CDR3 has 12 residues. V gave up 3 bases and J gave up 7 bases; unmatched junction bases: 1. The DNA of the CDR3 is TGTGCCAGCAGCTTGGGACAGGTTGAAGCTTTCTTT. Residues: CASSLGQVEAFF.